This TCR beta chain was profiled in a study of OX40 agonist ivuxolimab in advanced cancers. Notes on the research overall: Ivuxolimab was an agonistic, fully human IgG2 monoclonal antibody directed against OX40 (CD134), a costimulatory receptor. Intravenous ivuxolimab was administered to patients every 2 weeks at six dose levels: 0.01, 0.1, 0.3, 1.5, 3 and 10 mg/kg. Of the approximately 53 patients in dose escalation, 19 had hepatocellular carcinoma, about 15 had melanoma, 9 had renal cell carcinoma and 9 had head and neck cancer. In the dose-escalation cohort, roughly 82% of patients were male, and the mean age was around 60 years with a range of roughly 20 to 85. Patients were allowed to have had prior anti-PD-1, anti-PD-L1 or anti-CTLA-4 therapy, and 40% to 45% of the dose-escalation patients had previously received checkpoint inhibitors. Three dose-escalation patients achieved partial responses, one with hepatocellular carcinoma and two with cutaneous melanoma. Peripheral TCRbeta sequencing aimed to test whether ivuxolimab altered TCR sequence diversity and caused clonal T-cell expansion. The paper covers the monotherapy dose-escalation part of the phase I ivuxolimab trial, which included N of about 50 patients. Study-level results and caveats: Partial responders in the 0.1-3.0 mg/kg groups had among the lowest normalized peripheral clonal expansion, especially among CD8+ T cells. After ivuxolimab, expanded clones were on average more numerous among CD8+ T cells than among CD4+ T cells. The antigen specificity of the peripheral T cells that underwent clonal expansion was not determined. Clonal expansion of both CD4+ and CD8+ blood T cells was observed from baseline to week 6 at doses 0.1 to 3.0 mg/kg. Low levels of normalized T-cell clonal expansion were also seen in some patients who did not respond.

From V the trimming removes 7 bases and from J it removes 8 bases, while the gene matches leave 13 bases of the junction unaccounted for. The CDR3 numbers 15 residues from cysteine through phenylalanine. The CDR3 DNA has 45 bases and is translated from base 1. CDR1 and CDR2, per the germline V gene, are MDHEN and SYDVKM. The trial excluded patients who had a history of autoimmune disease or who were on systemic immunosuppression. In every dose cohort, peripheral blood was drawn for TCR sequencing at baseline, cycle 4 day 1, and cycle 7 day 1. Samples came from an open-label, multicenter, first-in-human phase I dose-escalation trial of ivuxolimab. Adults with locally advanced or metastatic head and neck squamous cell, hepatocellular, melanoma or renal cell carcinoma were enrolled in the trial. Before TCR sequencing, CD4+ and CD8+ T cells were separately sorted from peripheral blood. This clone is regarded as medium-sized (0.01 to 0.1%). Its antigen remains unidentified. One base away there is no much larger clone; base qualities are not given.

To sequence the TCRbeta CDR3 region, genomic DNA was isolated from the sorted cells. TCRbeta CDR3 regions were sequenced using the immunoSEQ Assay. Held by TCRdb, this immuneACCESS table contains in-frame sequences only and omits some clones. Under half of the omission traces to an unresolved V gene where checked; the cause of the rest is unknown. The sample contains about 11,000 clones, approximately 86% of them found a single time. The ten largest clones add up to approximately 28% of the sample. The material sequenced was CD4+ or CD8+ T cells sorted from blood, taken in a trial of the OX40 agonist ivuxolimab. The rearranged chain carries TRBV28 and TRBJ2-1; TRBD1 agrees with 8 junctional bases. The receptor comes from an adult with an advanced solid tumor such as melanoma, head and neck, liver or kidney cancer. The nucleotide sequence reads TGTGCCAGCACCCTAATGAGGACAGGGTCCCATGAGCAGTTCTTC. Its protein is CASTLMRTGSHEQFF.